These 13 T cell receptor beta chains originate from one sample sequenced in a study of blood T cell repertoires in COVID-19 (dated by TCRdb to 2019 to 2021). Libraries were built with the immunoSEQ multiplex PCR assay. The clones in this table, taken by TCRdb from immuneACCESS, are in-frame only. Not every clone is retained; where verified, under half of the shortfall comes from an unresolved V gene, and the cause of the rest is unknown. Recorded for this sample are about 220,000 clones; approximately 83% of them occurred a single time. Around 2.8% of the sample is in the top ten clones. The sequencing sample was made of peripheral blood. These TCRs come from a woman aged 25 to 39 who had recovered from COVID-19.

This sequence joins TRBV5-3 and TRBJ2-7; TRBD2 agrees at 10 bases. TRBV5-3 is recorded as an ORF, its role being uncertain. V was pared by 4 bases and J by 4 bases, with 11 bases of the junction left unmatched. The CDR3 contains 16 residues. CDR3 coding DNA: TGTGCCAGAAGCCTCCAGCGGGGGGGCCTCAGATACGAGCAGTACTTC. This gives the protein CARSLQRGGLRYEQYF.

The chain employs TRBV10-2 and TRBJ2-1; D is unclear. In germline, CDR1 is WSHSY, CDR2 SAAADI. Trimming took off 6 bases at V and 0 bases at J, with 15 bases between the two ends. The CDR3 has 16 residues. This chain's CDR3 is CASSPPGWSSYNEQFF. The CDR3 DNA reads as TGCGCCAGCAGCCCCCCTGGGTGGAGCTCCTACAATGAGCAGTTCTTC.

V is TRBV5-1 and J is TRBJ1-2; 7 nucleotides agree with TRBD1. The V gene end was trimmed by 1 base and the J gene end by 6 bases; junction bases not matched to a gene: 3. CDR3 length: 13 residues. CDR1 is SGHRS, CDR2 YFSETQ, per germline. In nucleotides, the CDR3 is TGCGCCAGCAGCTTGTTTCAGGGGGATGGCTACACCTTC. It specifies CASSLFQGDGYTF.

V is TRBV2 and J is TRBJ2-2; possible D gene TRBD1, 5 bases. Trimming cost V 3 bases and J 3 bases, with 14 bases left between them. Germline V CDR1 and CDR2: SNHLY, FYNNEI. This CDR3 spans 16 amino acids. CDR3 region: CASSEQGRTYTGELFF. DNA for the CDR3: TGTGCCAGCAGTGAGCAGGGCAGGACCTACACCGGGGAGCTGTTTTTT.

The chain uses TRBV5-5 and TRBJ1-5; 7 bases match TRBD1. The CDR3 is 14 residues long. Germline CDR1 reads SGHKS; CDR2 reads YYEKEE (reference sequence). Trimming cost V 4 bases and J 5 bases; bases outside gene matches: 6. The CDR3 DNA sequence: TGTGCCAGCAGCGCAAACAGGGGTGATCAGCCCCAGCATTTT. This translates into CASSANRGDQPQHF.

The rearrangement uses TRBV6-5 and TRBJ1-1; perhaps TRBD1 as D (6 bases). The CDR3 contains 14 residues. V was clipped by 3 bases and J by 1 base, with 9 bases between them. The germline V gene has CDR1 MNHEY and CDR2 SVGAGI. The CDR3 loop reads CASSYQGGNTEAFF. CDR3 coding DNA: TGTGCCAGCAGTTATCAAGGGGGGAACACTGAAGCTTTCTTT.

This clone was seen only once. The V and J genes are TRBV19 and TRBJ1-2, with 8 positions matching TRBD1. Per the germline V gene, CDR1 is LNHDA and CDR2 is SQIVND (reference sequence). Germline trimming cut 6 bases from V and 4 bases from J; bases unmatched to any gene: 7. The CDR3 has 14 amino acids. In nucleotides, the CDR3 is TGTGCCAGTAGCCACACGGACAGGGCCTATGGCTACACCTTC. Protein: CASSHTDRAYGYTF.

The chain joins TRBV4-3 to TRBJ1-4; 10 nucleotides agree with TRBD1. CDR1 and CDR2 from the germline V gene are LGHNA and YSLEER. This CDR3 is built from 17 residues. V gave up 0 bases and J gave up 8 bases; unmatched junction bases: 9. CDR3 DNA: TGCGCCAGCAGCCAAGAACTACCGGGACAGGGGAGAGAAAAACTGTTTTTT. This translates into CASSQELPGQGREKLFF.

The chain couples TRBV27 to TRBJ2-7; 8 bases are shared with TRBD1. The CDR3 has 14 amino acids. Losses at the gene ends were 7 bases for V and 5 bases for J; bases not matched to a gene: 10. In germline, CDR1 is MNHEY, CDR2 SMNVEV (reference sequence). In DNA, the CDR3 is TGTGCCAGCAACGACCGGGGACAGGACCACGAGCAGTACTTC. Protein sequence: CASNDRGQDHEQYF.

The rearrangement links TRBV18 to TRBJ1-2, with 11 positions matching TRBD1. J lost 7 bases, V lost 3 bases, and 13 bases had no gene match. CDR1 is KGHSH and CDR2 is LQKENI in the germline V gene. The CDR3 has 17 residues. This chain's CDR3 is CASSPLDRGPFQFGYTF. The CDR3 DNA reads TGTGCCAGCTCACCGCTGGACAGGGGGCCGTTTCAGTTTGGCTACACCTTC.

The chain joins TRBV5-4 to TRBJ2-1; 8 bases agree with TRBD2. CDR1 is SGHNT and CDR2 is YYREEE in the germline V gene (reference sequence). This CDR3 contains 16 residues. The trim removed 0 bases at V and 8 bases at J, leaving 10 bases unmatched. The DNA of the CDR3 is TGTGCCAGCAGCTTGGAACGGGGGGGCCTCGATGATGAGCAGTTCTTC. It codes for CASSLERGGLDDEQFF.

This chain links TRBV4-1 with TRBJ1-2; no firm D call. The CDR3 is 14 amino acids. Trimming cost V 4 bases and J 6 bases, with 15 bases left between them. The germline V gene has CDR1 MGHRA and CDR2 YSYEKL. The CDR3 nucleotides are TGCGCCAGCAGCCGAGACCCCAGTTCCCATGGCTACACCTTC. Translation gives CASSRDPSSHGYTF.

V usage is TRBV7-6 and J usage is TRBJ2-5; no definite D call. Germline lookup yields CDR1 SGHVS and CDR2 FNYEAQ. Trimming removed 5 bases at V and 5 bases at J, with 12 bases between. The CDR3 loop spans 13 amino acids. The CDR3 sequence is CASSPLIRETQYF. The CDR3 coding sequence is TGTGCCAGCAGCCCCCTGATTCGGGAGACCCAGTACTTC.